Reported below is one TCR beta chain. The data belong to a study of blood T cell repertoires in COVID-19. V lost 4 bases and J lost 5; bases outside the gene matches: 7. Per the germline V gene, CDR1 is SNHLY and CDR2 is FYNNEI. This CDR3 region has 15 residues. Clones were read by immunoSEQ multiplex PCR, and TCRdb kept only the in-frame ones, dropping some. This sample has 130,000 to 150,000 clones; about nine tenths occur once, and the top ten carry approximately 6.1%. Sequenced material: peripheral blood. The receptor's source is an elderly man with acute or convalescent COVID-19. The chain employs TRBV2 and TRBJ2-5, with 10 bases aligning to TRBD2. CDR3 DNA: TGTGCCAGCAGTGGATCTAGCGGGAGTACCGAGACCCAGTACTTC. Translation gives CASSGSSGSTETQYF.